This T cell receptor (beta chain) stems from a study of blood T cell repertoires in COVID-19. As for the study in general: Samples representing acute and convalescent COVID-19 were sourced from the United States, Italy and Spain. Sample material is recorded as cDNA or gDNA derived from T cells, B-cell-depleted T cells, or PBMCs.

CDR1 and CDR2 from the germline V gene are SQVTM and ANQGSEA. The V segment lost 6 bases and the J segment 6 bases; nucleotides outside the gene matches: 12. The CDR3 sequence is 15 residues long. Source study methods: Using reference gene primer amplification, nucleated cell counts were estimated. Profiling relied on immunoSEQ multiplex PCR, and the TCRdb table lists in-frame clones only, not all of them. The V and J calls and the clone size are those of that table, but D and trimming were determined from the DNA. The sample shows over 100,000 clones, 75% to 90% of them seen only once. The TCR originated in a man aged 55-75 years with COVID-19, enrolled during active disease. The material sequenced was peripheral blood. The rearrangement joins TRBV29-1 to TRBJ1-2, with TRBD1 matching 11 bases. The CDR3 DNA sequence: TGCAGCGTGGCCCTGGACAGGGGGCTTTGGGATGGCTACACCTTC. Translating it yields CSVALDRGLWDGYTF.